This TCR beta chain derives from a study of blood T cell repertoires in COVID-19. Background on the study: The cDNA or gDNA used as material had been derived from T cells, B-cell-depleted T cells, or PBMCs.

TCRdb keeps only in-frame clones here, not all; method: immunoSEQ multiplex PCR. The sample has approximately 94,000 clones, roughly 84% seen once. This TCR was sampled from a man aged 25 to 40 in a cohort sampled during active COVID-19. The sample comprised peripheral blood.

The CDR3 DNA reads TGTGCCAGCAGCATAACCGGGTCAAACACTGAAGCTTTCTTT. Its translation is CASSITGSNTEAFF. The chain links TRBV2 to TRBJ1-1; no reliable D call. The CDR3 loop spans 14 amino acids. Trimming took off 6 bases at V and 2 bases at J, with 13 bases between the two ends. Per germline, CDR1 SNHLY and CDR2 FYNNEI.